The TCR beta chain under discussion was sequenced for a study of CD8+ T cells in alopecia areata. Investigators isolated RNA and reverse transcribed it into cDNA to act as the sequencing template. Profiling relied on immunoSEQ multiplex PCR, and the TCRdb table lists in-frame clones only, not all of them. The sample shows around 270,000 clones, roughly 64% of them seen only once. Treatment indicated: oral pan-JAK inhibitor, 5-10 mg twice daily. This clone was observed a single time. What it binds is unknown. Study-wide findings and caveats: Uncertain still, given a single nonresponder, is whether baseline CD8+ expansion links to response.

CDR1 and CDR2 (germline): ENHRY, SYGVKD. Trimming left V 3 bases short and J 0 bases short, with 12 bases between. This CDR3 comprises 17 residues. The V gene is TRBV10-3, the J gene TRBJ2-6, with D perhaps TRBD2 (6 bases). The origin of this receptor is a human donor with alopecia areata. The sample consisted of CD4+ T cells sorted from blood, taken at week 24, from a patient treated with tofacitinib. The CDR3 is CAISEASVHSGANVLTF. The DNA for the CDR3 is TGTGCCATCAGTGAAGCTAGCGTGCACTCTGGGGCCAACGTCCTGACTTTC.